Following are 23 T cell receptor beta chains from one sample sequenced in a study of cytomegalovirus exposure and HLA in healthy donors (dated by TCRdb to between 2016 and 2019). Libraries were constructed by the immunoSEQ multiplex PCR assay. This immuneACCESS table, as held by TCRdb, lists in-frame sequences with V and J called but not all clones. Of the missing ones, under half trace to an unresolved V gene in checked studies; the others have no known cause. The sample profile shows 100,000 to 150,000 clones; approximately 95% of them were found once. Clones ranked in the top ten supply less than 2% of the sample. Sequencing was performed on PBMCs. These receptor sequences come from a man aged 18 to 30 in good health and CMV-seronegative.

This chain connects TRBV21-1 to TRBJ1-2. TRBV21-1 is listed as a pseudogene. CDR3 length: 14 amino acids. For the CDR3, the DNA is TGTGCCAGCAGCAAAGGGACGGGGGACCGCGGCTACACCTTC. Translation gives CASSKGTGDRGYTF.

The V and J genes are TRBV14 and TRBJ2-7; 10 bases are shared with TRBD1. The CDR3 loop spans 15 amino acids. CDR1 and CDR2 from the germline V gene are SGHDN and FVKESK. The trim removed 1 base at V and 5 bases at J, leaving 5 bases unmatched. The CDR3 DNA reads TGTGCCAGCAGCCAAGGCGGGACAGGGGTGAACGAGCAGTACTTC. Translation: CASSQGGTGVNEQYF.

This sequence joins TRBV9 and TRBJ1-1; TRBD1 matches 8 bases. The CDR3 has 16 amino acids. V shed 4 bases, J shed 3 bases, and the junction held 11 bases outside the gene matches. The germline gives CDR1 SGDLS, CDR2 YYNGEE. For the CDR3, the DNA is TGTGCCAGCAGCCCGCGGACAGGGTGGGGGGACACTGAAGCTTTCTTT. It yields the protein CASSPRTGWGDTEAFF.

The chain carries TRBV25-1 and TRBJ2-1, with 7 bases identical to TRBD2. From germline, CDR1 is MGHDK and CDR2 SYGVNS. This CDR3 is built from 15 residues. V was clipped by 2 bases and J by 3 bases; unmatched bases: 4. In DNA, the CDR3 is TGTGCCAGCAGTGAAGACCGGGAGGTCTACAATGAGCAGTTCTTC. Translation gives CASSEDREVYNEQFF.

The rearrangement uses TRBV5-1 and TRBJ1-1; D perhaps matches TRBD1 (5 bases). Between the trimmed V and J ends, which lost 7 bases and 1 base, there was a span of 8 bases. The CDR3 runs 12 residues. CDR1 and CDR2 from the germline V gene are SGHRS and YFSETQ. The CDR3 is CASSTGNTEAFF. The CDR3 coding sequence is TGCGCCAGCTCAACAGGGAACACTGAAGCTTTCTTT. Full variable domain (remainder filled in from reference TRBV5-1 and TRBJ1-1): KAGVTQTPRYLIKTRGQQVTLSCSPISGHRSVSWYQQTPGQGLQFLFEYFSETQRNKGNFPGRFSGRQFSNSRSEMNVSTLELGDSALYLCASSTGNTEAFFGQGTRLTVV.

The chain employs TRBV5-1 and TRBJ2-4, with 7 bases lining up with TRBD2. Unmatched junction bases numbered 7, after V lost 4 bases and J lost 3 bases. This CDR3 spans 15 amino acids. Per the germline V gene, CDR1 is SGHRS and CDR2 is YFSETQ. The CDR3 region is CASSLSGGVKNIQYF. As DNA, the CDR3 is TGCGCCAGCAGCCTGTCGGGGGGTGTCAAAAACATTCAGTACTTC.

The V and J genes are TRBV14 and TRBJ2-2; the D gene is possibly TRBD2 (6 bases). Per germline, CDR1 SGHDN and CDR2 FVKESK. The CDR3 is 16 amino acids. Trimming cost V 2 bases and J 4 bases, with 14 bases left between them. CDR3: CASSQRWGVATGELFF. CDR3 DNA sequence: TGTGCCAGCAGCCAACGGTGGGGGGTCGCCACCGGGGAGCTGTTTTTT.

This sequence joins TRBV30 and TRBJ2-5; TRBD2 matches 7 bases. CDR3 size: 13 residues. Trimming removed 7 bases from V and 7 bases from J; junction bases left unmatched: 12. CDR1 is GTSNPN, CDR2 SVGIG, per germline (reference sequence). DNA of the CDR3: TGTGCCTACGGGAGGCTCGCGGAGAGGACCCAGTACTTC. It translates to CAYGRLAERTQYF. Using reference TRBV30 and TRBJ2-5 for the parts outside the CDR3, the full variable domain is SQTIHQWPATLVQPVGSPLSLECTVEGTSNPNLYWYRQAAGRGLQLLFYSVGIGQISSEVPQNLSASRPQDRQFILSSKKLLLSDSGFYLCAYGRLAERTQYFGPGTRLLVL.

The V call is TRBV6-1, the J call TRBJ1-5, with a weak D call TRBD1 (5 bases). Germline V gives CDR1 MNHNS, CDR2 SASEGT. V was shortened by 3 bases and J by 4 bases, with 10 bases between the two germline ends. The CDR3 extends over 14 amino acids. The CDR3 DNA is TGTGCCAGCAGTGACAGGGTGTCTAATCAGCCCCAGCATTTT. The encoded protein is CASSDRVSNQPQHF.

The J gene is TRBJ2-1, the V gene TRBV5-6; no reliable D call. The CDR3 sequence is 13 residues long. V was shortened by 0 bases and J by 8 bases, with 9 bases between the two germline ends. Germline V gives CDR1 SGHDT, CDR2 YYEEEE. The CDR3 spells CASSLVVGDEQFF. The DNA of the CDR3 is TGTGCCAGCAGCTTGGTGGTAGGAGATGAGCAGTTCTTC.

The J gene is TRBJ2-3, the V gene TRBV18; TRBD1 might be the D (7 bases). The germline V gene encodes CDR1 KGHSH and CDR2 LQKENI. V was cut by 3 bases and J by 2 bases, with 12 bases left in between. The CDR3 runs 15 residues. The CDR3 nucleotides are TGTGCCAGCTCACCTCAGGGGGGTCCCACAGATACGCAGTATTTT. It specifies CASSPQGGPTDTQYF. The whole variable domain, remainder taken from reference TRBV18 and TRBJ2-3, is NAGVMQNPRHLVRRRGQEARLRCSPMKGHSHVYWYRQLPEEGLKFMVYLQKENIIDESGMPKERFSAEFPKEGPSILRIQQVVRGDSAAYFCASSPQGGPTDTQYFGPGTRLTVL.

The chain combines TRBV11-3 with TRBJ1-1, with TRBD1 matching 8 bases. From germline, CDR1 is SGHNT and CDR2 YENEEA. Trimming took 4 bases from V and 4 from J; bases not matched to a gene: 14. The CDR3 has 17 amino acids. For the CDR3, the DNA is TGTGCCAGCAGCTCAGCGACGATGGACAGGGAGAGCACTGAAGCTTTCTTT. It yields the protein CASSSATMDRESTEAFF.

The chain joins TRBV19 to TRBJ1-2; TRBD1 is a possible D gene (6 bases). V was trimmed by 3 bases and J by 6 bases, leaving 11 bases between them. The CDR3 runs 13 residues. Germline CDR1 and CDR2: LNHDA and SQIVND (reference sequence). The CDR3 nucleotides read TGTGCCAGTAGTATCGACAGGTCCGATGGCTACACCTTC. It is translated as CASSIDRSDGYTF.

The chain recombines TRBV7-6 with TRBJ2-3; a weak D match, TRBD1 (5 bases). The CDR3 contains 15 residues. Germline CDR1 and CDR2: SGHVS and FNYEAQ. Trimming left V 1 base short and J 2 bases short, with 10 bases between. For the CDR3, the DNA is TGTGCCAGCAGCTTAGTAAGGGGTTTCACAGATACGCAGTATTTT. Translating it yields CASSLVRGFTDTQYF.

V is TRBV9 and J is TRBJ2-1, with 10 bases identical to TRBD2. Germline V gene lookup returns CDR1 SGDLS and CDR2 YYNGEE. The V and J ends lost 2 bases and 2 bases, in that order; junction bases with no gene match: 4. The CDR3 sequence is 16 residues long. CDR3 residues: CASSVHLAGAYNEQFF. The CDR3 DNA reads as TGTGCCAGCAGCGTCCACCTAGCGGGGGCCTACAATGAGCAGTTCTTC.

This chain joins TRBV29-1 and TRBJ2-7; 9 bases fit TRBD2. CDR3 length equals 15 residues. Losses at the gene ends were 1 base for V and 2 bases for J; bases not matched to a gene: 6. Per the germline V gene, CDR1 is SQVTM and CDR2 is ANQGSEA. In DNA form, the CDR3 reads TGCAGCGTTGAAGTTGCGGGAGGGCCGCCCTACGAGCAGTACTTC. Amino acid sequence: CSVEVAGGPPYEQYF.

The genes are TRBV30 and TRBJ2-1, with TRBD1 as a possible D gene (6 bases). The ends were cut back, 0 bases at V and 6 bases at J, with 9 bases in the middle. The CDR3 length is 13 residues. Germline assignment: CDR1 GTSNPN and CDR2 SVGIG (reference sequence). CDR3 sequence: CAWSVLQGNEQFF. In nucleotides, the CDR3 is TGTGCCTGGAGTGTACTACAGGGCAATGAGCAGTTCTTC. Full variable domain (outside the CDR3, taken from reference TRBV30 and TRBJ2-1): SQTIHQWPATLVQPVGSPLSLECTVEGTSNPNLYWYRQAAGRGLQLLFYSVGIGQISSEVPQNLSASRPQDRQFILSSKKLLLSDSGFYLCAWSVLQGNEQFFGPGTRLTVL.

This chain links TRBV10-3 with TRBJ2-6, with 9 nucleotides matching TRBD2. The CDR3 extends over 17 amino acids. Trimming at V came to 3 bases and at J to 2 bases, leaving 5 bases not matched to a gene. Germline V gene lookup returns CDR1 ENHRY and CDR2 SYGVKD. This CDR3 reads CAISEVAGEAGANVLTF. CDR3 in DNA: TGTGCCATCAGTGAAGTAGCGGGAGAGGCTGGGGCCAACGTCCTGACTTTC.

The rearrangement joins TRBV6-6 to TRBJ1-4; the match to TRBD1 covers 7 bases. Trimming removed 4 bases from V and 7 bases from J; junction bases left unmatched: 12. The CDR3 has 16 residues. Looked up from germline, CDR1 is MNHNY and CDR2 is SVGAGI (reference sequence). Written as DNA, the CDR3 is TGTGCCAGCAGTTCATTAAGGACAGGTGACCTTGAAAAACTGTTTTTT. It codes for CASSSLRTGDLEKLFF.

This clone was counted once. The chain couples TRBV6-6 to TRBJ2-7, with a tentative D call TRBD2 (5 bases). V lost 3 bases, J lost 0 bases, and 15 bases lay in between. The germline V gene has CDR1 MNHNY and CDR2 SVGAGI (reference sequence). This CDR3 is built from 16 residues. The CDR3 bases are TGTGCCAGCAGTTATGGTGGGAGAGGGAGCTCCTACGAGCAGTACTTC. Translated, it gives CASSYGGRGSSYEQYF.

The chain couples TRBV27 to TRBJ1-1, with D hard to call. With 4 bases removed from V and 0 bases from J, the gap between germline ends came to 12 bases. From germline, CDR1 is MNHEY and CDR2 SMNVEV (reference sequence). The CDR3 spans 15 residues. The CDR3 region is CASSSGLGMNTEAFF. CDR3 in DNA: TGTGCCAGCAGTTCGGGGTTGGGGATGAACACTGAAGCTTTCTTT.

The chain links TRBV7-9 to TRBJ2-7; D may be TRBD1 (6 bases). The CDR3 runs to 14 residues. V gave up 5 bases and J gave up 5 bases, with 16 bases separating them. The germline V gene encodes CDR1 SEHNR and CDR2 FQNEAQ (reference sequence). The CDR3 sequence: CASSPWGQDHEQYF. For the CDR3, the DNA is TGTGCCAGCAGCCCCTGGGGGCAGGATCACGAGCAGTACTTC.

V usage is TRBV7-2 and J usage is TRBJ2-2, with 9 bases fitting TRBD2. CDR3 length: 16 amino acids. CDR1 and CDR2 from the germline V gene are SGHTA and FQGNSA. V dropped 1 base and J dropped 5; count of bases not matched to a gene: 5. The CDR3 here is CASSLVAGGMTGELFF. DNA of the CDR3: TGTGCCAGCAGCTTAGTTGCGGGAGGGATGACCGGGGAGCTGTTTTTT.